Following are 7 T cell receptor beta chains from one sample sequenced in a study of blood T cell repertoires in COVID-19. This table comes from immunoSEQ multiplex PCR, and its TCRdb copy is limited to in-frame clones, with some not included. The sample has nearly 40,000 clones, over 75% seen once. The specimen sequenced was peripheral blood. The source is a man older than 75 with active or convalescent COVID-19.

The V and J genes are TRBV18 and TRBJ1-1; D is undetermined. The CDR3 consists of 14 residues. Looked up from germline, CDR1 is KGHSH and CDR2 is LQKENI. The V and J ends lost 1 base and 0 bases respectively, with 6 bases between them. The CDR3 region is CASSPRSVNTEAFF. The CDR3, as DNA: TGTGCCAGCTCACCACGGTCGGTGAACACTGAAGCTTTCTTT.

Here the CDR3 DNA reads TGTGCCAGCAGCCTGGACAGGGAGGAGACCTATGGCTACACCTTC. It codes for CASSLDREETYGYTF. The chain carries TRBV7-9 and TRBJ1-2; TRBD1 matches at 8 bases. The J segment lost 4 bases and the V segment lost 5 bases, leaving 9 bases of the junction unmatched. CDR3 length: 15 amino acids. CDR1 and CDR2 (germline): SEHNR, FQNEAQ (reference sequence).

For the CDR3, the DNA is TGCGCCAGCAGCCAAAGCGACGGACTGCACTACAATGAGCAGTTCTTC. Translating it yields CASSQSDGLHYNEQFF. J is TRBJ2-1 and V is TRBV4-1; possibly TRBD2 for D (5 bases). The germline V gene has CDR1 MGHRA and CDR2 YSYEKL. CDR3 length: 16 amino acids. The germline V and J ends were trimmed by 2 bases and 3 bases, with 14 bases remaining between them.

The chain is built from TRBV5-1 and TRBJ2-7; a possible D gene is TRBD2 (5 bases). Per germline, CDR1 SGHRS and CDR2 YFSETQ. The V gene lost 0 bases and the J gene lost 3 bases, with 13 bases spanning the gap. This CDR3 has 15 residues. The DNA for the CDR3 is TGCGCCAGCAGCTTGGCCAGCGGTACCGGCTACGAGCAGTACTTC. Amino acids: CASSLASGTGYEQYF.

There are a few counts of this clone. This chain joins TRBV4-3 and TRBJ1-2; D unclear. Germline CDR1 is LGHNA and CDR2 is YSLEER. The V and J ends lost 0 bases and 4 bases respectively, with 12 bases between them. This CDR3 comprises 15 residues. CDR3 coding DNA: TGCGCCAGCAGCCAAGATCCCCAAAATAGCTATGGCTACACCTTC. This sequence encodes CASSQDPQNSYGYTF.

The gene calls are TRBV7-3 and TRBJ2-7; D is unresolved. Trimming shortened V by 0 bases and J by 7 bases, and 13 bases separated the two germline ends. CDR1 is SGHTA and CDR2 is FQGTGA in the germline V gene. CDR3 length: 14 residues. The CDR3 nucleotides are TGTGCCAGCAGCTTAACGTCCGGTCACGGTGAGCAGTACTTC. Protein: CASSLTSGHGEQYF. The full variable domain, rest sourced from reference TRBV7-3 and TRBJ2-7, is GAGVSQTPSNKVTEKGKYVELRCDPISGHTALYWYRQSLGQGPEFLIYFQGTGAADDSGLPNDRFFAVRPEGSVSTLKIQRTERGDSAVYLCASSLTSGHGEQYFGPGTRLTVT.

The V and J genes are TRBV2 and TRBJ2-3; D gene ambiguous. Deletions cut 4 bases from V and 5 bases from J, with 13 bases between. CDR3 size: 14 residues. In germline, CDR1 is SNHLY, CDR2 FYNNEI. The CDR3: CASSALPTVDTQYF. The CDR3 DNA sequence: TGTGCCAGCAGTGCATTACCCACGGTAGATACGCAGTATTTT.